This TCR beta chain was observed in a study of blood T cell repertoires in COVID-19. Per the germline V gene, CDR1 is MNHNY and CDR2 is SVGAGI (reference sequence). J gave up 5 bases and V 5 bases, and 9 bases lay outside the gene matches. This CDR3 has 15 residues. Original methodology: Reference gene primer amplification in the assay estimated nucleated cell counts. TCRdb's copy holds only in-frame clones and misses some; the assay was immunoSEQ multiplex PCR. Clone size and V and J calls were adopted from that table, with D and trimming inferred from the DNA. The table records some 250,000 clones, around 89% of them present only once.

The sequence was collected from a middle-aged woman who had recovered from COVID-19. Sequenced input: peripheral blood. The chain combines TRBV6-6 with TRBJ1-5; TRBD1 matches 7 bases. For the CDR3, the DNA is TGTGCCAGCAGTCCCCCCCGACAGGGCGATCAGCCCCAGCATTTT. Translating gives CASSPPRQGDQPQHF.